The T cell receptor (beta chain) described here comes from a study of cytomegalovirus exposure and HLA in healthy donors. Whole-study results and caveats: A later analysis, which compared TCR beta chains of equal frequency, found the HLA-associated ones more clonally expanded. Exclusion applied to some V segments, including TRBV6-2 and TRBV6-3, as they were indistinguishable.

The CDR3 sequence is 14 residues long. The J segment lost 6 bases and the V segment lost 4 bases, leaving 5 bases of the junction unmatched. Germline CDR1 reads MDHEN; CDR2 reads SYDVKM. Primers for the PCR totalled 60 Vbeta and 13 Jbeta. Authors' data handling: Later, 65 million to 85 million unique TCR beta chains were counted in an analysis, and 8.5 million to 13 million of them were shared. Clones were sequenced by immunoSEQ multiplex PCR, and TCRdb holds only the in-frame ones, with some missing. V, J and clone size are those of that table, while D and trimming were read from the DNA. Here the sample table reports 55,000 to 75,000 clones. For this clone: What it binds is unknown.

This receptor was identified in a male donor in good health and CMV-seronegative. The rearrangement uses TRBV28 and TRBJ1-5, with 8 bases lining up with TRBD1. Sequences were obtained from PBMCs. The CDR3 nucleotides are TGTGCCAGCAGTTCGACAGGGGCGCTTCAGCCCCAGCATTTT. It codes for CASSSTGALQPQHF.